Presented here are 3 T cell receptor beta chains from one specimen sequenced in a study of T cells after yellow fever vaccination. From the 5' RACE reads, TCRdb called clonotypes with MiXCR, one entry per CDR3 protein. The sample has hundreds of thousands of distinct CDR3 sequences, 21% seen once. The source was PBMCs, collected 21 days after the first yellow fever vaccination. The receptors stem from a man aged 18 to 29 who received the YFV17D yellow fever vaccine.

This clonotype appeared a few times. The chain uses TRBV5-1 and TRBJ2-2; D call uncertain. The CDR3 runs to 14 residues. V was clipped by 4 bases and J by 5 bases, with 12 bases between them. Germline CDR1 is SGHRS and CDR2 is YFSETQ. For the CDR3, the DNA is TGCGCCAGCAGCATGTCCCTTCAAACCGGGGAGCTGTTTTTT. Its protein is CASSMSLQTGELFF.

This chain joins TRBV6-2 or TRBV6-3 and TRBJ1-1; D gene uncertain. V shed 5 bases and J shed 10 bases, with 20 bases lying between them. There are 14 residues in the CDR3. CDR1 and CDR2 (germline): MNHEY, SVGEGT. CDR3 coding DNA: TGTGCCAGCAGTCGACTTCAGTCGTCGATGGGAGCTTTCTTT. Protein: CASSRLQSSMGAFF.

As regards this clonotype: Given a much more abundant clone one base away, this may be a read error. The chain couples TRBV6-5 to TRBJ2-2; D gene uncertain. Trimming removed 2 bases at V and 4 bases at J, with 5 bases between. The CDR3 totals 13 residues. Germline CDR1 reads MNHEY; CDR2 reads SVGAGI. The CDR3 region is CASSYRATGELFF. The DNA of the CDR3 is TGTGCCAGCAGTTACAGGGCCACCGGGGAGCTGTTTTTT.